The rows below give T cell receptor beta chains drawn from one sample of a study of blood T cell repertoires in COVID-19. The table came from immunoSEQ multiplex PCR; TCRdb's copy has only in-frame clones and leaves some out. The table shows about 130,000 clones, with around four fifths occurring only once. Sequenced: peripheral blood. The receptors derive from a man aged 55-75 years who had recovered from COVID-19. The CDR3 runs from the conserved cysteine through the conserved F or W. The D gene is left open where the match is weak. Expanded clones are given a class, and other clones once, few, many or no size at all.

CDR3aa	CDR3nt	abundance	d_gene	j_gene	v_gene
CSVLTGRSNQPQHF	TGCAGCGTGTTGACAGGCCGGAGCAATCAGCCCCAGCATTTT	NA	NA	TRBJ1-5	TRBV29-1
CASSQSTREANQPQHF	TGCGCCAGCAGTCAATCCACCAGGGAGGCTAATCAGCCCCAGCATTTT	NA	NA	TRBJ1-5	TRBV23-1
CASSPWGQGRSDTQYF	TGTGCCAGCTCACCATGGGGACAGGGTCGGTCAGATACGCAGTATTTT	NA	TRBD1	TRBJ2-3	TRBV18
CASTKKTGSTDTQYF	TGTGCCAGCACAAAGAAGACAGGGAGCACAGATACGCAGTATTTT	NA	TRBD1	TRBJ2-3	TRBV28
CASGRVGVGNQPQHF	TGTGCCAGTGGTAGGGTAGGGGTTGGAAATCAGCCCCAGCATTTT	NA	NA	TRBJ1-5	TRBV19
CASSGHWSSAQHF	TGTGCCAGTAGTGGACACTGGTCTTCAGCCCAGCATTTT	NA	NA	TRBJ1-5	TRBV19
CASSFFQAQETQYF	TGTGCCAGCAGCTTTTTCCAGGCACAAGAGACCCAGTACTTC	many	NA	TRBJ2-5	TRBV7-9
CASSSSPQYQPQHF	TGTGCCAGCAGCTCCTCCCCACAGTATCAGCCCCAGCATTTT	NA	NA	TRBJ1-5	TRBV7-2
CASSRGTAEAFF	TGTGCCAGCAGTAGGGGGACGGCCGAAGCTTTCTTT	NA	NA	TRBJ1-1	TRBV6-6
CASSGGRASEQYF	TGTGCCAGCAGCGGTGGGAGGGCGTCCGAGCAGTACTTC	once	TRBD2	TRBJ2-7	TRBV6-2/TRBV6-3
CASSSVEGHGYTF	TGTGCCAGCAGCTCCGTGGAGGGGCATGGCTACACCTTC	NA	NA	TRBJ1-2	TRBV6-5
CAWSVQQGLGYTF	TGTGCCTGGAGTGTACAACAGGGGCTAGGCTACACCTTC	NA	TRBD1	TRBJ1-2	TRBV30
CASKMDSVGNYEQYF	TGTGCCAGTAAAATGGATAGCGTGGGAAACTACGAGCAGTACTTC	NA	NA	TRBJ2-7	TRBV19
CASSRGGAEAFF	TGTGCCAGCAGCCGTGGCGGGGCTGAAGCTTTCTTT	NA	NA	TRBJ1-1	TRBV3-1/TRBV3-2
CASSPGLAGVSYEQYF	TGTGCCAGCTCACCCGGGCTAGCGGGAGTGTCGTACGAGCAGTACTTC	NA	TRBD2	TRBJ2-7	TRBV18
CASSEQRGVDTQYF	TGTGCCAGCAGTGAACAGCGGGGTGTCGATACGCAGTATTTT	NA	TRBD2	TRBJ2-3	TRBV28
CASSLVQELVSGANVLTF	TGTGCCAGCAGCTTGGTTCAAGAGCTTGTCTCTGGGGCCAACGTCCTGACTTTC	few	NA	TRBJ2-6	TRBV5-5
CASKGRGVSQETQYF	TGTGCCAGCAAGGGGAGGGGGGTCTCACAAGAGACCCAGTACTTC	NA	NA	TRBJ2-5	TRBV6-5
CASSPGQGSSYEQYF	TGTGCCAGCAGCCCCGGACAGGGATCGTCCTACGAGCAGTACTTC	NA	TRBD1	TRBJ2-7	TRBV7-2
CASSLNGEGGQPQHF	TGTGCCAGCAGCTTAAACGGGGAGGGCGGACAGCCCCAGCATTTT	NA	NA	TRBJ1-5	TRBV7-2
CASSQMTGDLNSPLHF	TGTGCCAGCAGCCAGATGACAGGGGACCTGAATTCACCCCTCCACTTT	NA	TRBD1	TRBJ1-6	TRBV7-2
CASSQEGTSMEIDTQYF	TGCGCCAGCAGCCAAGAAGGGACTAGCATGGAAATAGATACGCAGTATTTT	NA	TRBD2	TRBJ2-3	TRBV4-3
CASSQESQRGYEQYF	TGCGCCAGCAGCCAAGAATCCCAGCGGGGATACGAGCAGTACTTC	once	TRBD2	TRBJ2-7	TRBV4-3
CASSQEAALAGADEQYF	TGTGCCAGCAGCCAAGAAGCGGCTCTAGCGGGAGCGGACGAGCAGTACTTC	NA	TRBD2	TRBJ2-7	TRBV3-1/TRBV3-2
CASSDSSSYEQYF	TGTGCCAGCAGCGATAGTAGCTCCTACGAGCAGTACTTC	few	NA	TRBJ2-7	TRBV9
CASSVEDSMNTEAFF	TGTGCCAGCAGCGTAGAAGACAGTATGAACACTGAAGCTTTCTTT	NA	NA	TRBJ1-1	TRBV9
CASSRQGINEQYF	TGTGCCAGCAGCCGACAGGGGATCAACGAGCAGTACTTC	once	TRBD1	TRBJ2-7	TRBV7-2
CASSLESLQDRDEQYF	TGTGCCAGCAGCTTAGAAAGCCTACAGGACAGGGACGAGCAGTACTTC	NA	TRBD1	TRBJ2-7	TRBV11-1
CSVRLTGHNGYTF	TGCAGCGTTCGGTTGACAGGGCATAATGGCTACACCTTC	NA	TRBD1	TRBJ1-2	TRBV29-1
CASSPPGEGGISNYGYTF	TGTGCCAGCAGCCCCCCCGGGGAGGGGGGAATATCTAACTATGGCTACACCTTC	NA	NA	TRBJ1-2	TRBV28
CASAPGTGGKTQYF	TGTGCCAGTGCCCCCGGGACAGGGGGAAAGACCCAGTACTTC	NA	TRBD1	TRBJ2-5	TRBV19